The next 7 T cell receptor beta chains were all read from a single sample in a study of T-cell memory formation after mild COVID-19. From the 5' RACE reads, TCRdb called clonotypes with MiXCR, one entry per CDR3 protein. The sample holds 350,000 to 450,000 distinct CDR3 sequences; roughly 14% are singletons and the top ten take around 22%. Sequencing was done on a sample of PBMCs or a T cell subset sorted from them (not recorded which). The receptors stem from a man younger than 35 who had mild COVID-19 (a few samples of this study predate the infection). Cell type and time point are not known.

This clonotype was recorded many times. The chain has TRBV20-1 and TRBJ1-2, with 9 bases aligning to TRBD1. The CDR3 runs to 14 residues. V was pared by 4 bases and J by 4 bases, with 7 bases of the junction left unmatched. Germline V gene lookup returns CDR1 DFQATT and CDR2 SNEGSKA (reference sequence). CDR3 in amino acids: CSAKGQGELYGYTF. In DNA, the CDR3 is TGCAGTGCTAAGGGACAGGGCGAACTCTATGGCTACACCTTC.

This clonotype was counted between two and nine times. The genes are TRBV7-2 and TRBJ2-7; TRBD1 or TRBD2 may be the D gene (5 bases each). The CDR3 loop spans 15 amino acids. Germline CDR1 SGHTA, CDR2 FQGNSA. With 5 bases removed from V and 0 bases from J, the gap between germline ends came to 14 bases. The CDR3 reads CASSLGPGSSYEQYF. The CDR3 DNA follows: TGTGCCAGCAGCCTGGGACCCGGAAGCTCCTACGAGCAGTACTTC.

This clonotype came up a few times. The V gene is TRBV20-1, the J gene TRBJ2-5; D is uncertain. Trimming cost V 5 bases and J 5 bases, with 9 bases left between them. Looked up from germline, CDR1 is DFQATT and CDR2 is SNEGSKA (reference sequence). The CDR3 is made up of 11 amino acids. Written as DNA, the CDR3 is TGCAGTGCTCCCGGGCGGGAGACCCAGTACTTC. Translation gives CSAPGRETQYF.

CDR3 sequence: CASTSDLADTGELFF. In nucleotides, the CDR3 is TGTGCCAGCACCTCCGACTTGGCGGACACCGGGGAGCTGTTTTTT. This chain joins TRBV12-3 or TRBV12-4 and TRBJ2-2, with no clear D. The CDR3 has 15 residues. V shed 7 bases and J shed 3 bases, with 15 bases lying between them.

The chain employs TRBV20-1 and TRBJ1-2; 9 bases line up with TRBD1. Germline V gene data show CDR1 as DFQATT and CDR2 as SNEGSKA (reference sequence). The CDR3 length is 14 residues. The V gene end was trimmed by 6 bases and the J gene end by 2 bases; junction bases not matched to a gene: 7. CDR3 DNA: TGCAGTGCCCCCACGACAGGGGGAAACTATGGCTACACCTTC. Protein sequence: CSAPTTGGNYGYTF.

The J gene is TRBJ2-1, the V gene TRBV20-1; TRBD1 agrees at 10 bases. The V and J ends lost 5 bases and 8 bases, in that order; junction bases with no gene match: 6. CDR3 length equals 13 residues. Germline V CDR1 and CDR2: DFQATT, SNEGSKA (reference sequence). The DNA of the CDR3 is TGCAGTGCTCCCGGGACAGGGGCTTATGAGCAGTTCTTC. Amino acid sequence: CSAPGTGAYEQFF.

This clonotype was counted a few times. The chain combines TRBV7-9 with TRBJ2-3; D unresolved. Germline assignment: CDR1 SEHNR and CDR2 FQNEAQ (reference sequence). The length of the CDR3 is 16 residues. Trimming removed 4 bases at V and 1 base at J, with 15 bases between. The CDR3 DNA reads TGTGCCAGCAGCTCCAGACAAGGATGGGGCACAGATACGCAGTATTTT. Translated, it gives CASSSRQGWGTDTQYF.